The rows below give T cell receptor beta chains drawn from one sample of a study of radiation and T cells in renal cell carcinoma. Data came from immunoSEQ multiplex PCR; TCRdb stores just in-frame clones and leaves some out. The sample includes about 140,000 clones, approximately 82% of them seen just once. Sequences were derived from blood, sampled from a patient whose treatment included radiotherapy and nephrectomy. These receptors originate from a woman between 50 and 59 years old with renal cell carcinoma. Both conserved end residues are part of each CDR3. D genes are given only for firm matches. A row's size may be missing; if present it is once, few, many or a size class.

J: TRBJ2-7
size: NA
D: TRBD2
V: TRBV7-7
CDR3: CASSLAGAKGYEQYF
DNA: TGTGCTAGCAGCTTAGCGGGGGCAAAGGGATACGAGCAGTACTTC

J: TRBJ2-1
size: NA
D: NA
V: TRBV7-9
CDR3: CASSPRTTYNEQFF
DNA: TGTGCCAGCAGCCCCCGGACTACCTACAATGAGCAGTTCTTC

J: TRBJ2-7
size: NA
D: TRBD1
V: TRBV6-5
CDR3: CASSYWRTGSYEQYF
DNA: TGTGCCAGCAGTTACTGGCGGACAGGGAGCTACGAGCAGTACTTC

J: TRBJ1-1
size: NA
D: NA
V: TRBV6-6
CDR3: CASSPQQGGGNTEAFF
DNA: TGTGCCAGCAGTCCTCAGCAGGGTGGGGGAAACACTGAAGCTTTCTTT

J: TRBJ2-7
size: NA
D: TRBD2
V: TRBV7-2
CDR3: CASSFSSGSSYEQYF
DNA: TGTGCCAGCAGCTTTTCTAGCGGGAGCTCCTACGAGCAGTACTTC

J: TRBJ1-4
size: once
D: NA
V: TRBV4-3
CDR3: CASSQEGGRFEKLFF
DNA: TGCGCCAGCAGCCAAGAAGGGGGGCGATTTGAAAAACTGTTTTTT

J: TRBJ1-4
size: NA
D: NA
V: TRBV9
CDR3: CASSVQGTREKLFF
DNA: TGTGCCAGCAGCGTACAGGGCACGAGAGAAAAACTGTTTTTT

J: TRBJ1-1
size: NA
D: NA
V: TRBV30
CDR3: CASGRLTEAFF
DNA: TGTGCCTCCGGCCGCCTCACTGAAGCTTTCTTT

J: TRBJ2-6
size: few
D: NA
V: TRBV5-1
CDR3: CASSLGQPTAGANVLTF
DNA: TGCGCCAGCAGCTTGGGACAGCCAACCGCTGGGGCCAACGTCCTGACTTTC

J: TRBJ1-2
size: NA
D: NA
V: TRBV7-9
CDR3: CASSLDYSGYTF
DNA: TGTGCCAGCAGCTTAGACTATTCGGGCTACACCTTC

J: TRBJ2-3
size: NA
D: TRBD2
V: TRBV20-1
CDR3: CSALLAGRQYF
DNA: TGCAGTGCTCTACTAGCGGGCAGGCAGTATTTT

J: TRBJ2-6
size: NA
D: NA
V: TRBV6-5
CDR3: CASRSRGANVLTF
DNA: TGTGCCAGCAGAAGCCGGGGGGCCAACGTCCTGACTTTC

J: TRBJ1-1
size: few
D: NA
V: TRBV19
CDR3: CASTGSGATSMNTEAFF
DNA: TGTGCCAGTACTGGGTCTGGGGCTACTTCCATGAACACTGAAGCTTTCTTT